This TCR beta chain was captured in a study of blood T cells in healthy people across ages. Study-wide results and caveats: TCR beta diversity tracked closely with naive T cell percentage.

This CDR3 is 14 amino acids long. V gave up 4 bases and J gave up 4 bases; unmatched junction bases: 6. Germline values: CDR1 SGHRS, CDR2 YFSETQ. Each sample yielded at least 6 million isolated PBMCs. A second PCR, run for about 7 to 11 cycles, used a sample-barcoded 5' primer plus a J-beta primer mix. TCRdb recomputed calls from the 5' RACE reads with MiXCR, one row per CDR3 protein. Of about 970,000 distinct CDR3 sequences detected, roughly 47% appear once; the ten largest clones hold about a fifth. For this clonotype: Its target is unknown.

The sequenced material came from blood. This receptor was taken from a woman aged 55-70 years in good health. This chain connects TRBV5-1 to TRBJ2-7; 9 bases fit TRBD1. CDR3 protein: CASSLRTGEYEQYF. The DNA for the CDR3 is TGCGCCAGCAGCCTCAGGACAGGGGAGTACGAGCAGTACTTC.